This T cell receptor (beta chain) was obtained from a study of blood T cell repertoires in COVID-19. Whole-study context: Nucleic acid was either cDNA or gDNA, and it came from T cells, B-cell-depleted T cells, or PBMCs.

The length of the CDR3 is 15 residues. V lost 1 base, J lost 2 bases, and 4 bases stayed unmatched. CDR1 is LNHNV, CDR2 YYDKDF, per germline (reference sequence). Some clones are missing from TCRdb's copy, which holds only in-frame ones; the method was immunoSEQ multiplex PCR. The data contain some 73,000 clones, about nine tenths of them seen just once; the ten biggest clones take up approximately 14%. The receptor's source is a woman aged 55-69 years with acute or convalescent COVID-19. The specimen was peripheral blood. The genes are TRBV15 and TRBJ2-7, with 8 positions matching TRBD1. In DNA form, the CDR3 reads TGTGCCACCAGCAGAGGGACAGGGAGTGCCTACGAGCAGTACTTC. Translation gives CATSRGTGSAYEQYF.